This T cell receptor (beta chain) was documented in a study of technical replicates of blood from a handful of donors. The assay was immunoSEQ multiplex PCR, and TCRdb's table has in-frame clones only and misses some. The sample yields 75,000 or so clones, around 94% seen once. The source material was T cells isolated from PBMCs. The receptor's source is a human donor in good health.

CDR3 in DNA: TGCAGCGTTGTAGCGGGGGGCGCCGGGGAGCTGTTTTTT. Its protein product is CSVVAGGAGELFF. The chain has TRBV29-1 and TRBJ2-2, with 10 bases matching TRBD2. The CDR3 is made up of 13 amino acids. J was trimmed by 6 bases and V by 4 bases; bases with no gene match: 2. Germline V gives CDR1 SQVTM, CDR2 ANQGSEA.